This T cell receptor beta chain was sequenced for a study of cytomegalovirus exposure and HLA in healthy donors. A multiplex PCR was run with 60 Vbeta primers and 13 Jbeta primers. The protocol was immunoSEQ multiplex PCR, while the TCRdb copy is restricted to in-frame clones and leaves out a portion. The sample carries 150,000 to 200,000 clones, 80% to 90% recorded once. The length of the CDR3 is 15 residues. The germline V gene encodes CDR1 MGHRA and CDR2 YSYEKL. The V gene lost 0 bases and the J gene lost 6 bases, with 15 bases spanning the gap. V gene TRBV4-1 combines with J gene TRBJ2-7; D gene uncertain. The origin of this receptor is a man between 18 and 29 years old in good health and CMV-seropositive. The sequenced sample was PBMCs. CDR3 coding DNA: TGCGCCAGCAGCCAAGATTTGGGCTCCTTGCCCGAGCAGTACTTC. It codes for CASSQDLGSLPEQYF.